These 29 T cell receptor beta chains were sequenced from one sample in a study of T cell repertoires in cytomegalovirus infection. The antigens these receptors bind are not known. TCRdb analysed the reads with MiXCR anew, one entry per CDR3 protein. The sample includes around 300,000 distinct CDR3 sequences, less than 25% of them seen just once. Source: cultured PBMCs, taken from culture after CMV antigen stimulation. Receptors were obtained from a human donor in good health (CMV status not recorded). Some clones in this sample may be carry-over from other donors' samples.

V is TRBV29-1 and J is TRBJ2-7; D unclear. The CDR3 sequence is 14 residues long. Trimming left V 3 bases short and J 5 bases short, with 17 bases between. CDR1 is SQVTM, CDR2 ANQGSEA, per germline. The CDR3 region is CSVEAGSGVNEQYF. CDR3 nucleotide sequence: TGCAGCGTTGAGGCCGGATCTGGGGTTAACGAGCAGTACTTC.

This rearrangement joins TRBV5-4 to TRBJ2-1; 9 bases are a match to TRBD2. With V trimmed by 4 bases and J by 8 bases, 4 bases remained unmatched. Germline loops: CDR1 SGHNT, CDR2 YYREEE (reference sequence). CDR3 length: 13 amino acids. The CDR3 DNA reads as TGTGCCAGCAGCCCCTGGACTAGCGATGAGCAGTTCTTC. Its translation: CASSPWTSDEQFF.

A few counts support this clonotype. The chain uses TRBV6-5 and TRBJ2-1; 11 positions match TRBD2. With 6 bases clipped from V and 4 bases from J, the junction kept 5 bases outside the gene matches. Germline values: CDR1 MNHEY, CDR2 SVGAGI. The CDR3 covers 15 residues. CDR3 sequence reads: CASRVTSGAYNEQFF. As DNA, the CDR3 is TGTGCCAGCAGGGTGACTAGCGGGGCTTACAATGAGCAGTTCTTC.

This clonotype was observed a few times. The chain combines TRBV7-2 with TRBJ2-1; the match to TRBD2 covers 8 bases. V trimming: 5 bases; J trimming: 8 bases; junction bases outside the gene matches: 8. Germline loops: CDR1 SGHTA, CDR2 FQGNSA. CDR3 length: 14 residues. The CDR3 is CASSRAAGEHEQFF. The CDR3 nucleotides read TGTGCCAGCAGCCGGGCAGCGGGAGAACATGAGCAGTTCTTC. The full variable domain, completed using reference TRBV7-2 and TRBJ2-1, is GAGVSQSPSNKVTEKGKDVELRCDPISGHTALYWYRQSLGQGLEFLIYFQGNSAPDKSGLPSDRFSAERTGGSVSTLTIQRTQQEDSAVYLCASSRAAGEHEQFFGPGTRLTVL.

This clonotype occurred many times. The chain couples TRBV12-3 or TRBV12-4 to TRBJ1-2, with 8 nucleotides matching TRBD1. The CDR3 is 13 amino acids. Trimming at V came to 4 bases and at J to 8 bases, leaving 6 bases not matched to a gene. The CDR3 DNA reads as TGTGCCAGCAGTTCCCAGGGGGCGCACGGCTACACCTTC. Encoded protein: CASSSQGAHGYTF.

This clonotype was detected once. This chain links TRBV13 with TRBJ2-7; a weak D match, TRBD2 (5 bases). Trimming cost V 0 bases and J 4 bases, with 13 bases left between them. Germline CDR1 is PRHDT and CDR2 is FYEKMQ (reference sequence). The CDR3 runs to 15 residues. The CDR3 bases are TGTGCCAGCAGCTTAGGCGTAGCGTATGGGTACGAGCAGTACTTC. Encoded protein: CASSLGVAYGYEQYF.

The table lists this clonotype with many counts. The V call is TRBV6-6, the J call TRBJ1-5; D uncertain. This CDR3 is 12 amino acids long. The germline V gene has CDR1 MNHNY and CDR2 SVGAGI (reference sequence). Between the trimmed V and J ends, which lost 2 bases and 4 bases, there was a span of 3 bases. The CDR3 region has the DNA TGTGCCAGCAGTTACGGGAATCAGCCCCAGCATTTT. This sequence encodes CASSYGNQPQHF.

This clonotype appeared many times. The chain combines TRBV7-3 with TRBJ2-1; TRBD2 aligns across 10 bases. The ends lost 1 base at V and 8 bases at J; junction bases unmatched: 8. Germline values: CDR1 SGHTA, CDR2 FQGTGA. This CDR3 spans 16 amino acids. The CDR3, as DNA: TGTGCCAGCAGCTTAAGTCCTAGCGGGAGTTTCTATGAGCAGTTCTTC. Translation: CASSLSPSGSFYEQFF.

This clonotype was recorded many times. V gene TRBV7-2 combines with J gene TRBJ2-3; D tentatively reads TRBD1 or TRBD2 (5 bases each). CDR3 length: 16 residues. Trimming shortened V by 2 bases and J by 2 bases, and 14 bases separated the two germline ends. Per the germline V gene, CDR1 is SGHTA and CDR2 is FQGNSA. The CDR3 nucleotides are TGTGCCAGCAGCTTATACACGGGGACGTTCACAGATACGCAGTATTTT. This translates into CASSLYTGTFTDTQYF. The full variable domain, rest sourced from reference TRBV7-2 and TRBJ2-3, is GAGVSQSPSNKVTEKGKDVELRCDPISGHTALYWYRQSLGQGLEFLIYFQGNSAPDKSGLPSDRFSAERTGGSVSTLTIQRTQQEDSAVYLCASSLYTGTFTDTQYFGPGTRLTVL.

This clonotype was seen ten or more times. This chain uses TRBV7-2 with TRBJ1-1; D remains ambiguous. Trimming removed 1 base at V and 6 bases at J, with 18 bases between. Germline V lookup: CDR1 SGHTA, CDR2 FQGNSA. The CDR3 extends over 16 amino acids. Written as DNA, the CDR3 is TGTGCCAGCAGCTTAGGTCCAGGACGGGCCGACTCTGAAGCTTTCTTT. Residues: CASSLGPGRADSEAFF.

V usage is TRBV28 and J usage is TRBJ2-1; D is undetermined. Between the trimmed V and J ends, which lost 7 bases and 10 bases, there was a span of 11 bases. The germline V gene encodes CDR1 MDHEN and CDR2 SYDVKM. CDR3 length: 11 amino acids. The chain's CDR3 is CASTSLNEQFF. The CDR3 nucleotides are TGTGCCAGCACCTCCCTAAACGAGCAGTTCTTC.

DNA for the CDR3: TGTGCCAGCAGCGCGAGACCCGACGGGGGTAATGAAAAACTGTTTTTT. It encodes CASSARPDGGNEKLFF. The V and J genes are TRBV9 and TRBJ1-4; maybe TRBD1 (5 bases). The CDR3 covers 16 residues. CDR1 is SGDLS, CDR2 YYNGEE, per germline. V was cut by 3 bases and J by 4 bases, with 16 bases left in between.

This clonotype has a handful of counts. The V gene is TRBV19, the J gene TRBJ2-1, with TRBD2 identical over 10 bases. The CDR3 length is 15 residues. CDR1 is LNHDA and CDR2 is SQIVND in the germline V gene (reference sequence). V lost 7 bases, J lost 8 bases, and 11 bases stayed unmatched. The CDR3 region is CASTHRLAGVDEQFF. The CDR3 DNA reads TGTGCCAGTACCCACCGGCTAGCGGGAGTCGATGAGCAGTTCTTC.

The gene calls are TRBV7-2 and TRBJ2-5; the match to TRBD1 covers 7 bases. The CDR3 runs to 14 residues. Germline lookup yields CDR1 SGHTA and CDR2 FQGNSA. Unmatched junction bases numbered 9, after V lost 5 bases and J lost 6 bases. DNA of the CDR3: TGTGCCAGCAGCCCCCACAGGGGCGAAAAGACCCAGTACTTC. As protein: CASSPHRGEKTQYF.

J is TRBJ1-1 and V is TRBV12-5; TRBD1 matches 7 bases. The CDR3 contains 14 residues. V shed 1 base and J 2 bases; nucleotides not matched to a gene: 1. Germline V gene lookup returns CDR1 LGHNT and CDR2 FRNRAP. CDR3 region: CASGLDRGNTEAFF. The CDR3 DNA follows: TGTGCTAGTGGTTTGGACAGGGGCAACACTGAAGCTTTCTTT.

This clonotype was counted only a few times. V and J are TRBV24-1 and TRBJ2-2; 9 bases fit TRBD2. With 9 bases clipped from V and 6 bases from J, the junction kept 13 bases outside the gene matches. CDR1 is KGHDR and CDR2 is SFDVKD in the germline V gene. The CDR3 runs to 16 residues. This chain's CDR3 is CATQSAGSGRSGELFF. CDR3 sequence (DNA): TGTGCCACCCAGTCGGCGGGTAGCGGGAGATCCGGGGAGCTGTTTTTT.

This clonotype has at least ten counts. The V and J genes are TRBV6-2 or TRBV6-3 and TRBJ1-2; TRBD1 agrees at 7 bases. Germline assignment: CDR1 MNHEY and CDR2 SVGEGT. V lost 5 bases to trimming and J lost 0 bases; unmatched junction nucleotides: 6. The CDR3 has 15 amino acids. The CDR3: CASSLDRRANYGYTF. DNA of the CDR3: TGTGCCAGCAGTCTGGACAGGAGAGCTAACTATGGCTACACCTTC.

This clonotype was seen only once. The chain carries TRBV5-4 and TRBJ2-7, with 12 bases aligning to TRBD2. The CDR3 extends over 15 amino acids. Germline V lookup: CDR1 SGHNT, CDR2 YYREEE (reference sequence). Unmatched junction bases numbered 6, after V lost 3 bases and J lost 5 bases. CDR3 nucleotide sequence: TGTGCCAGCAGCTCTAGACTAGCGGGAGCGGACGAGCAGTACTTC. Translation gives CASSSRLAGADEQYF.

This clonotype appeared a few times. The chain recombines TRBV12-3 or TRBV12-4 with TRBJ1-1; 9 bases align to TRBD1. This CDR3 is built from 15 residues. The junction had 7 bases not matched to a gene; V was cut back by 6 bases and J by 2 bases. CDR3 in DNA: TGTGCCAGCAGGCCACTGGACAGGGGCAACACTGAAGCTTTCTTT. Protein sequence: CASRPLDRGNTEAFF.

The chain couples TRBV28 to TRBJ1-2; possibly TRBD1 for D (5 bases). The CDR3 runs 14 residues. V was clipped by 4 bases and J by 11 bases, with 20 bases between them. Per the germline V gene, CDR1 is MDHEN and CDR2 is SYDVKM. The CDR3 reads CASSSRKGIWRYTF. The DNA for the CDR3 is TGTGCCAGCAGTTCCAGAAAGGGGATATGGAGATACACCTTC.

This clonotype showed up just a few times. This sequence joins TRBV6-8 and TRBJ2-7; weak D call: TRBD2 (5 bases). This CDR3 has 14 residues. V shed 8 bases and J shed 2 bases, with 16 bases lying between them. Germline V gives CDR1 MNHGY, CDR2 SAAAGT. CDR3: CASRLSSTTYEQYF. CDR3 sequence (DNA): TGTGCCAGCCGTTTGTCTAGCACGACCTACGAGCAGTACTTC.

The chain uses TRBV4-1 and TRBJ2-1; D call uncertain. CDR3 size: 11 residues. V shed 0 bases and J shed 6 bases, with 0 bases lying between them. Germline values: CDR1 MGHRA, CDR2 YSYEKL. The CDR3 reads CASSQDNEQFF. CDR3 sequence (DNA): TGCGCCAGCAGCCAAGACAATGAGCAGTTCTTC.

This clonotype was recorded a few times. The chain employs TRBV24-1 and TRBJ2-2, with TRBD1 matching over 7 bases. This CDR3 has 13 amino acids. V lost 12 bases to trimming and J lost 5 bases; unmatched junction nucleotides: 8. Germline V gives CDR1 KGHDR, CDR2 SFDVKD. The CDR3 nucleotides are TGTGCCGGACAGGCCCTAGCAACCGGGGAGCTGTTTTTT. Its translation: CAGQALATGELFF.

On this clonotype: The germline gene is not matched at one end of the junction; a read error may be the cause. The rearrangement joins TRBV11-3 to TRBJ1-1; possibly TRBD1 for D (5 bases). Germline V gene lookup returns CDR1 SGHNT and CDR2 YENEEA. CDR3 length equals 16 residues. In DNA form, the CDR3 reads TGTGCCAGCAACTTACTGACCGGAATGGGGGACACTGAAGCTTTCTTT. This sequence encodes CASNLLTGMGDTEAFF.

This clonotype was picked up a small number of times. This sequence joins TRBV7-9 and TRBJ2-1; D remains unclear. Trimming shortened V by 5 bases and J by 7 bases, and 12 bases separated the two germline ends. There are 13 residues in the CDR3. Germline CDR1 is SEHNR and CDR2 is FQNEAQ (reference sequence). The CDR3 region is CASSPQSRNEQFF. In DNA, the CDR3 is TGTGCCAGCAGCCCCCAGTCTAGAAATGAGCAGTTCTTC. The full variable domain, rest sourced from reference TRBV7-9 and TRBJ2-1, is DTGVSQNPRHKITKRGQNVTFRCDPISEHNRLYWYRQTLGQGPEFLTYFQNEAQLEKSRLLSDRFSAERPKGSFSTLEIQRTEQGDSAMYLCASSPQSRNEQFFGPGTRLTVL.

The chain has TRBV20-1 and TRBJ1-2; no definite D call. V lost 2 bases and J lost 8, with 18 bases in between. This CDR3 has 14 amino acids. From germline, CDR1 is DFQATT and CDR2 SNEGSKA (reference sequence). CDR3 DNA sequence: TGCAGTGCTAGACCGGGGTTTGGGATGAGCGGCTACACCTTC. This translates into CSARPGFGMSGYTF.

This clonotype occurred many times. In nucleotides, the CDR3 is TGTGCCAGCAGAATTGGCCATGCTGGCACCGGGGAGCTGTTTTTT. Its protein is CASRIGHAGTGELFF. This chain connects TRBV7-2 to TRBJ2-2; D is undetermined. This CDR3 spans 15 amino acids. V lost 6 bases to trimming and J lost 4 bases, with 15 bases between them. Germline V gene lookup returns CDR1 SGHTA and CDR2 FQGNSA. Based on the CDR3 plus reference TRBV7-2 and TRBJ2-2, the full variable domain is GAGVSQSPSNKVTEKGKDVELRCDPISGHTALYWYRQSLGQGLEFLIYFQGNSAPDKSGLPSDRFSAERTGGSVSTLTIQRTQQEDSAVYLCASRIGHAGTGELFFGEGSRLTVL.

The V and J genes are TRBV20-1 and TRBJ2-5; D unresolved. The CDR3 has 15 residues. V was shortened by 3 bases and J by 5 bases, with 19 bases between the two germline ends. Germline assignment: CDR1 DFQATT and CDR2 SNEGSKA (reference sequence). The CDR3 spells CSASPLVGFEETQYF. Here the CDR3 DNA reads TGCAGTGCTAGCCCGCTGGTGGGGTTTGAGGAGACCCAGTACTTC.

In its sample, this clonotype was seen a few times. The CDR3 reads CASSSTGGYTF. The CDR3 DNA reads as TGCGCCAGCAGCTCGACGGGGGGCTACACCTTC. V usage is TRBV5-1 and J usage is TRBJ1-2; D uncertain. Deletions cut 3 bases from V and 8 bases from J, with 8 bases between. This CDR3 is built from 11 residues. The germline V gene has CDR1 SGHRS and CDR2 YFSETQ. The full variable domain, with the rest looked up from reference TRBV5-1 and TRBJ1-2, is KAGVTQTPRYLIKTRGQQVTLSCSPISGHRSVSWYQQTPGQGLQFLFEYFSETQRNKGNFPGRFSGRQFSNSRSEMNVSTLELGDSALYLCASSSTGGYTFGSGTRLTVV.